This TCR beta chain appears in the sequencing data of a study of blood T cell repertoires in COVID-19. Across the whole study: Acute and convalescent COVID-19 samples came from the United States, Italy and Spain. Sources were T cells, B-cell-depleted T cells, or PBMCs; the material itself was cDNA or gDNA.

In the original workflow: Estimated nucleated cell counts came from reference gene primer amplification. The protocol was immunoSEQ multiplex PCR, while the TCRdb copy is restricted to in-frame clones and leaves out a portion. D and trimming were read from the DNA, whereas the V and J calls and clone size are those reported in that table. The sample gives approximately 240,000 clones, about 88% of which show up once; around 2.2% is in the top ten. Per germline, CDR1 KGHSH and CDR2 LQKENI. The CDR3 is made up of 14 amino acids. The V end lost 2 bases, the J end lost 8 bases, and 12 bases lay between the germline ends.

Specimen: peripheral blood. The gene calls are TRBV18 and TRBJ1-4; perhaps TRBD1 as D (5 bases). The clonotype comes from a woman between 40 and 50 years old who had recovered from COVID-19. The DNA for the CDR3 is TGTGCCAGCTCACCAGGCGGGGGGGACGAAAAACTGTTTTTT. Protein: CASSPGGGDEKLFF. The whole variable domain, filled in from reference TRBV18 and TRBJ1-4, reads NAGVMQNPRHLVRRRGQEARLRCSPMKGHSHVYWYRQLPEEGLKFMVYLQKENIIDESGMPKERFSAEFPKEGPSILRIQQVVRGDSAAYFCASSPGGGDEKLFFGSGTQLSVL.